The clone carrying this T cell receptor (beta chain) was seen just once. One junction end disagrees with the germline gene, perhaps due to a read error. The source of the sample is a study of blood T cell repertoires in COVID-19. Looking at the study overall: Sites in the United States, Italy and Spain provided acute and convalescent COVID-19 samples. From T cells, B-cell-depleted T cells, or PBMCs came the material, which was cDNA or gDNA.

Study processing details: Estimates of nucleated cell counts were drawn from the amplification of reference gene primers. Repertoires were generated with immunoSEQ multiplex PCR, while TCRdb's copy carries only in-frame clones and drops some. V, J and clone size derive from that table, while D and trimming were established from the DNA sequence. This table holds about 190,000 clones, about 88% found once. Germline lookup yields CDR1 SEHNR and CDR2 FQNEAQ (reference sequence). The CDR3 covers 13 residues. The sequence derives from a man younger than 40 with acute or convalescent COVID-19. Sequenced: peripheral blood. The genes are TRBV7-9 and TRBJ2-1; 7 nucleotides line up with TRBD1. This CDR3 reads CASSPRPTGLEIF. Written as DNA, the CDR3 is TGTGCCAGCAGCCCTCGCCCGACAGGGTTGGAAATCTTC.